Sequencing of this TCR beta chain was carried out in a study of identical twins' blood T cells. Study at large: Approximately twelve libraries, six alpha and six beta, gave approximately 50 million reads.

TCRdb recomputed calls from the 5' RACE reads with MiXCR, one row per CDR3 protein. The sample lists hundreds of thousands of distinct CDR3 sequences; about 28% were seen once. This clonotype was seen only a few times. CDR1 and CDR2 (germline): MNHEY, SVGAGI. The CDR3 spans 17 residues. Trimming left V 2 bases short and J 4 bases short, with 18 bases between. The genes are TRBV6-5 and TRBJ2-1, with D maybe TRBD1 (5 bases). The sample comprised PBMCs. The origin of this receptor is a woman between 18 and 50 years old in good health. The chain's CDR3 is CASSYRSSGNRYNEQFF. The CDR3 region has the DNA TGTGCCAGCAGTTACCGTTCCTCAGGGAATAGGTACAATGAGCAGTTCTTC.